This T cell receptor (beta chain) stems from a study of PD-1 blockade in classical Hodgkin lymphoma (TCRdb year 2020). General notes on the study: To define a peripheral blood immune signature of response to PD-1 blockade in classical Hodgkin lymphoma, the study combined TCR beta sequencing with CyTOF. Here is what the overall study found, with its caveats: The study was limited to a single clinical trial cohort, and causes of repertoire differences, possibly disease activity or prior therapy, remained undefined. Newly diagnosed patients were reported to have lower baseline TCR diversity than healthy donors, and relapsed/refractory patients were reported to have lower baseline TCR diversity still.

According to the study, the label for this sample's time point signals: newly diagnosed, previously untreated cHL patient sample. A Miltenyi CD4+ T cell isolation kit was used for magnetic negative selection to purify CD4+ T cells from thawed PBMCs. To serve as a comparison group for the relapsed/refractory trial patients, PBMCs were sequenced from patients with newly diagnosed, previously untreated classical Hodgkin lymphoma. Peripheral blood was collected in 8 mL Vacutainer Cell Preparation Tubes, from which PBMCs were isolated by centrifugation and then cryopreserved. Purified CD4+ and CD8+ fractions were prepared only for cases where an additional PBMC sample was available. Magnetically labelled cells were removed on LS columns in a quadroMACS separator, and the flow-through was retained as the purified fraction. Including cysteine and phenylalanine, the CDR3 has 14 amino acids. This entry keeps only the CDR3 DNA: 42 bases, framed from base 1. For CDR1 and CDR2, the germline V gene (reference sequence) lists GTSNPN and SVGIG. V loses 0 bases of germline sequence and J loses 3 bases, and the interval between the two ends is 11 bases.

Remarks on this clone: Its target antigen remains unknown. Qualities for individual bases were not recorded, and no much larger clone is one base off.

Genomic DNA was isolated using the Qiagen DNeasy kit from unsorted PBMCs as well as from negatively selected CD4+ and CD8+ fractions. TCR beta CDR3 regions were subjected to amplification by immunoSEQ multiplex PCR with primers that anneal to V and J segments. A synthetic immune receptor repertoire was used to minimize amplification bias, and any remaining bias was removed computationally after sequencing. The paper's processing steps were these. Repertoire diversity was quantified as the Shannon entropy index using custom Python scripts. The unsorted, CD4+ and CD8+ repertoires were each analyzed separately, with the exception of combined analyses, where CD4+ and CD8+ sequences were merged in silico. In its TCRdb copy, this immuneACCESS table keeps in-frame sequences only and misses some clones. Where compared with another copy, unresolved V genes explain less than half of these, and the others have no known cause. The D gene and trimming were derived from the DNA, and the V and J assignments and clone size from that table. The sample records 20,000 to 25,000 clones, 89% of which are singletons. The ten largest make up around 0.25% of the sample.

Source material: CD4+ T cells from blood. The sequence joins TRBV30 to TRBJ1-1; 5 matching bases give a weak D call of TRBD1. This TCR was sampled from a human donor with classical Hodgkin lymphoma. The CDR3 amino acid sequence is: CAWSVRLGDTEAFF. Read as DNA, the sequence is TGTGCCTGGAGTGTACGTCTGGGGGACACTGAAGCTTTCTTT.